Sequencing of this TCR beta chain was carried out in a study of blood T cell repertoires in COVID-19. Data came from immunoSEQ multiplex PCR; TCRdb stores just in-frame clones and leaves some out. In the table there are about 14,000 clones, 65% to 85% of which are singletons. The CDR3 extends over 14 amino acids. V lost 5 bases, J lost 3 bases, and 2 bases stayed unmatched. CDR1 and CDR2 from the germline V gene are MNHEY and SVGEGT. This chain links TRBV6-2 or TRBV6-3 with TRBJ2-7; 12 nucleotides agree with TRBD2. The specimen was peripheral blood. This clonotype was obtained from a human donor in a cohort sampled during active COVID-19. In DNA, the CDR3 is TGTGCCAGCAGTCGGACTAGCGGGATCTACGAGCAGTACTTC. It specifies CASSRTSGIYEQYF.